This is a list of T cell receptor beta chains from one sample in a study of cytomegalovirus exposure and HLA in healthy donors. This table comes from immunoSEQ multiplex PCR, and its TCRdb copy is limited to in-frame clones, with some not included. The sample contains about 150,000 clones, 70% to 80% of which appear only once. The sample taken for sequencing was PBMCs. The receptors derive from a human donor in good health. Each CDR3 is given with its conserved first and last residue. D genes are given only for firm matches. For some rows the clone size is stated as once, few or many, or as a class when expanded; others skip it.

16,TRBJ2-3,-,TRBD2,TRBV2,CASSDAATSGTDTQYF,TGTGCCAGCAGTGATGCTGCGACTAGCGGAACAGATACGCAGTATTTT
13,TRBJ1-2,-,-,TRBV27,CASSPTTGGGYTF,TGTGCCAGCAGTCCGACGACAGGAGGTGGCTACACCTTC
15,TRBJ2-7,-,TRBD2,TRBV7-9,CASSSLSGRPYEQYF,TGTGCCAGCAGCTCACTTAGCGGGAGACCCTACGAGCAGTACTTC
16,TRBJ1-1,-,-,TRBV4-1,CASSQGTGFFSTEAFF,TGCGCCAGCAGCCAGGGAACAGGGTTTTTTTCCACTGAAGCTTTCTTT
13,TRBJ1-1,-,-,TRBV2,CASTLGRGTEAFF,TGTGCCAGCACCTTGGGGAGGGGAACTGAAGCTTTCTTT
17,TRBJ1-2,-,TRBD1,TRBV9,CASSGGTVETINYGYTF,TGTGCCAGCAGCGGGGGGACAGTCGAAACAATTAACTATGGCTACACCTTC
16,TRBJ1-2,-,-,TRBV19,CASSIDRGALNYGYTF,TGTGCCAGTAGTATAGATCGAGGAGCGCTCAACTATGGCTACACCTTC
14,TRBJ1-6,-,TRBD1,TRBV6-5,CASSRQGVYSPLHF,TGTGCCAGCAGCCGACAGGGGGTTTACTCACCCCTCCACTTT
14,TRBJ2-7,-,TRBD1,TRBV28,CASRGTGGNYEQYF,TGTGCCAGCAGAGGGACAGGGGGTAACTACGAGCAGTACTTC
13,TRBJ1-1,-,-,TRBV4-1,CASSHYGRTEAFF,TGCGCCAGCAGCCATTACGGGAGGACTGAAGCTTTCTTT
19,TRBJ1-4,-,TRBD1,TRBV4-3,CASSQRTGRSITLREKLFF,TGCGCCAGCAGCCAGCGGACAGGGAGAAGTATAACCCTGCGCGAAAAACTGTTTTTT
15,TRBJ1-3,few,-,TRBV6-5,CASSQRRSSGNTIYF,TGTGCCAGCAGTCAAAGACGGAGCTCTGGAAACACCATATATTTT
14,TRBJ2-7,-,TRBD2,TRBV30,CAWSTGTGGYEQYF,TGTGCCTGGTCCACCGGGACGGGGGGTTACGAGCAGTACTTC
14,TRBJ2-1,-,-,TRBV5-6,CASGFQGQYNEQFF,TGTGCCAGCGGATTCCAAGGACAGTACAATGAGCAGTTCTTC
13,TRBJ1-1,-,-,TRBV6-5,CASRNRGQTEAFF,TGTGCCAGCAGGAACCGTGGACAGACTGAAGCTTTCTTT
13,TRBJ2-1,-,-,TRBV4-1,CATSLGGGGPGFF,TGCGCCACCAGCCTGGGGGGCGGGGGTCCCGGGTTCTTC
15,TRBJ2-1,once,TRBD2,TRBV5-1,CASGGGGSSYNEQFF,TGCGCCAGCGGGGGCGGGGGGAGCTCCTACAATGAGCAGTTCTTC
13,TRBJ1-5,-,-,TRBV6-6,CASMWGAEQPQHF,TGTGCCAGCATGTGGGGCGCGGAGCAGCCCCAGCATTTT
16,TRBJ2-1,-,TRBD2,TRBV10-3,CAIRGGLASSYNEQFF,TGTGCCATCAGGGGGGGACTAGCTTCCTCCTACAATGAGCAGTTCTTC
18,TRBJ2-5,-,TRBD2,TRBV7-2,CASTTWTSGLARKETQYF,TGTGCCAGCACCACATGGACCTCGGGACTAGCGAGAAAAGAGACCCAGTACTTC
15,TRBJ1-1,-,-,TRBV11-3,CASSLGPGANTEAFF,TGTGCCAGCAGCTTAGGTCCGGGAGCGAACACTGAAGCTTTCTTT
13,TRBJ2-2,-,-,TRBV9,CASSVELDKELFF,TGTGCCAGCAGCGTAGAACTCGACAAGGAGCTGTTTTTT
18,TRBJ2-5,-,TRBD2,TRBV10-2,CASTRALAGEKYQETQYF,TGCGCCAGCACCCGGGCGCTAGCGGGGGAGAAGTACCAAGAGACCCAGTACTTC
13,TRBJ1-2,-,-,TRBV14,CASSPMGVYGYTF,TGTGCCAGCAGCCCTATGGGAGTCTATGGCTACACCTTC
15,TRBJ1-4,once,TRBD1,TRBV4-1,CASSQGRQGLEKLFF,TGCGCCAGCAGCCAAGGGCGACAGGGTTTGGAAAAACTGTTTTTT